Listed below are T cell receptor beta chains from one sample, sequenced in a study of control samples from healthy donors and cancer patients. Here immunoSEQ multiplex PCR was the method, and the copy in TCRdb shows in-frame clones only, minus some. The sample records around 150,000 clones, approximately 94% being singletons. The sequencing input was PBMCs. The receptor source for this set is a man aged 55 to 70 with colorectal cancer. Both conserved end residues are part of each CDR3. A D gene is named only where the DNA matches it firmly. A row's size may be missing; if present it is once, few, many or a size class.

clone size: NA; D gene: NA; J gene: TRBJ1-2; V gene: TRBV21-1; CDR3 length: 17; CDR3 protein: CASSDQTGDCPNYGYTF; CDR3 DNA: TGTGCCAGCAGCGATCAGACAGGGGACTGTCCTAACTATGGCTACACCTTC
clone size: NA; D gene: TRBD2; J gene: TRBJ2-7; V gene: TRBV19; CDR3 length: 15; CDR3 protein: CASSIKQRGGYEQYF; CDR3 DNA: TGTGCCAGTAGTATTAAACAGCGGGGGGGCTACGAGCAGTACTTC
clone size: NA; D gene: NA; J gene: TRBJ2-7; V gene: TRBV18; CDR3 length: 14; CDR3 protein: CASSPGTLVYEQYF; CDR3 DNA: TGTGCCAGCTCACCCGGGACTTTAGTCTACGAGCAGTACTTC
clone size: NA; D gene: TRBD1; J gene: TRBJ2-2; V gene: TRBV3-1/TRBV3-2; CDR3 length: 17; CDR3 protein: CASSQDHRDRAGGELFF; CDR3 DNA: TGTGCCAGCAGCCAAGATCACCGGGACAGGGCCGGCGGGGAGCTGTTTTTT
clone size: NA; D gene: NA; J gene: TRBJ2-3; V gene: TRBV29-1; CDR3 length: 12; CDR3 protein: CSVVIGTDTQYF; CDR3 DNA: TGCAGCGTTGTCATCGGCACAGATACGCAGTATTTT
clone size: NA; D gene: TRBD1; J gene: TRBJ1-2; V gene: TRBV25-1; CDR3 length: 14; CDR3 protein: CASSPPGQIYGYTF; CDR3 DNA: TGTGCCAGCAGTCCTCCGGGACAGATATATGGCTACACCTTC
clone size: once; D gene: NA; J gene: TRBJ2-1; V gene: TRBV7-9; CDR3 length: 16; CDR3 protein: CASSLHGRSSYNEQFF; CDR3 DNA: TGTGCCAGCAGCTTACATGGCCGAAGCTCCTACAATGAGCAGTTCTTC
clone size: NA; D gene: NA; J gene: TRBJ1-2; V gene: TRBV3-1/TRBV3-2; CDR3 length: 14; CDR3 protein: CASSARDRNYGYTF; CDR3 DNA: TGTGCCAGCAGCGCTCGGGACCGTAACTATGGCTACACCTTC
clone size: NA; D gene: NA; J gene: TRBJ1-4; V gene: TRBV5-4; CDR3 length: 14; CDR3 protein: CASSRDLTGEKLFF; CDR3 DNA: TGTGCCAGCAGCCGGGACCTTACTGGTGAAAAACTGTTTTTT
clone size: NA; D gene: NA; J gene: TRBJ1-6; V gene: TRBV5-1; CDR3 length: 13; CDR3 protein: CASSDSYNSPLHF; CDR3 DNA: TGCGCCAGCAGCGACAGTTATAATTCACCCCTCCACTTT
clone size: NA; D gene: TRBD2; J gene: TRBJ2-5; V gene: TRBV2; CDR3 length: 16; CDR3 protein: CASSERSGGAGETQYF; CDR3 DNA: TGTGCCAGCAGTGAACGTAGCGGGGGGGCCGGGGAGACCCAGTACTTC
clone size: NA; D gene: NA; J gene: TRBJ1-2; V gene: TRBV2; CDR3 length: 13; CDR3 protein: CASSGEGGYGYTF; CDR3 DNA: TGTGCCAGTTCAGGGGAGGGCGGCTATGGCTACACCTTC
clone size: once; D gene: NA; J gene: TRBJ1-2; V gene: TRBV3-1/TRBV3-2; CDR3 length: 13; CDR3 protein: CASSQTPLGGYTF; CDR3 DNA: TGTGCCAGCAGCCAAACACCGTTAGGTGGCTACACCTTC
clone size: NA; D gene: TRBD1; J gene: TRBJ2-7; V gene: TRBV10-2; CDR3 length: 16; CDR3 protein: CASSELPGQVKYEQYF; CDR3 DNA: TGCGCCAGCAGTGAACTCCCGGGACAGGTGAAGTACGAGCAGTACTTC
clone size: NA; D gene: TRBD1; J gene: TRBJ1-2; V gene: TRBV6-6; CDR3 length: 15; CDR3 protein: CASINTGQGNYGYTF; CDR3 DNA: TGTGCCAGCATCAACACCGGACAGGGAAACTATGGCTACACCTTC
clone size: NA; D gene: NA; J gene: TRBJ2-1; V gene: TRBV6-5; CDR3 length: 16; CDR3 protein: CASSYQGPTRYNEQFF; CDR3 DNA: TGTGCCAGCAGTTACCAGGGCCCGACCCGTTACAATGAGCAGTTCTTC
clone size: NA; D gene: NA; J gene: TRBJ2-6; V gene: TRBV18; CDR3 length: 15; CDR3 protein: CASSPTASGANVLTF; CDR3 DNA: TGTGCCAGCTCACCGACAGCCTCTGGGGCCAACGTCCTGACTTTC
clone size: NA; D gene: NA; J gene: TRBJ2-7; V gene: TRBV3-1/TRBV3-2; CDR3 length: 15; CDR3 protein: CASSQGMGGTYEQYF; CDR3 DNA: TGTGCCAGCAGCCAAGGAATGGGCGGCACCTACGAGCAGTACTTC
clone size: NA; D gene: NA; J gene: TRBJ1-2; V gene: TRBV15; CDR3 length: 13; CDR3 protein: CATRGAGPYGYTF; CDR3 DNA: TGTGCCACCAGAGGGGCAGGGCCTTATGGCTACACCTTC
clone size: NA; D gene: NA; J gene: TRBJ1-1; V gene: TRBV6-2/TRBV6-3; CDR3 length: 15; CDR3 protein: CASSLTPLGDTEAFF; CDR3 DNA: TGTGCCAGCAGTCTTACCCCCCTGGGGGACACTGAAGCTTTCTTT
clone size: NA; D gene: TRBD1; J gene: TRBJ1-1; V gene: TRBV12-3/TRBV12-4; CDR3 length: 12; CDR3 protein: CASSPGTVEAFF; CDR3 DNA: TGTGCCAGCAGTCCCGGGACAGTTGAAGCTTTCTTT
clone size: NA; D gene: NA; J gene: TRBJ1-5; V gene: TRBV6-2/TRBV6-3; CDR3 length: 14; CDR3 protein: CASSSAGAGQPQHF; CDR3 DNA: TGTGCCAGCAGTTCCGCGGGGGCCGGTCAGCCCCAGCATTTT
clone size: NA; D gene: TRBD1; J gene: TRBJ1-5; V gene: TRBV4-3; CDR3 length: 14; CDR3 protein: CASSQRTGDQPQHF; CDR3 DNA: TGCGCCAGCAGCCAACGGACAGGGGATCAGCCCCAGCATTTT
clone size: NA; D gene: TRBD2; J gene: TRBJ2-1; V gene: TRBV7-7; CDR3 length: 15; CDR3 protein: CASSLDGTSNNEQFF; CDR3 DNA: TGTGCCAGCAGCTTGGACGGGACTAGCAATAACGAGCAGTTCTTC
clone size: NA; D gene: NA; J gene: TRBJ1-5; V gene: TRBV9; CDR3 length: 13; CDR3 protein: CASSGGAGQPQHF; CDR3 DNA: TGTGCCAGCAGCGGGGGGGCAGGTCAGCCCCAGCATTTT
clone size: NA; D gene: TRBD1; J gene: TRBJ2-7; V gene: TRBV30; CDR3 length: 14; CDR3 protein: CAWSQGAIAYEQYF; CDR3 DNA: TGTGCCTGGAGCCAGGGGGCGATAGCCTACGAGCAGTACTTC
clone size: once; D gene: NA; J gene: TRBJ1-4; V gene: TRBV21-1; CDR3 length: 12; CDR3 protein: CASGRDEGKLFF; CDR3 DNA: TGTGCCAGTGGTCGGGACGAGGGGAAACTGTTTTTT
clone size: NA; D gene: NA; J gene: TRBJ2-7; V gene: TRBV7-9; CDR3 length: 14; CDR3 protein: CASSLAAGSYEQYF; CDR3 DNA: TGTGCCAGCAGCTTAGCGGCGGGGTCCTACGAGCAGTACTTC
clone size: NA; D gene: NA; J gene: TRBJ1-6; V gene: TRBV7-9; CDR3 length: 14; CDR3 protein: CASSLGGQNSPLHF; CDR3 DNA: TGTGCCAGCAGCTTGGGCGGTCAGAATTCACCCCTCCACTTT
clone size: NA; D gene: TRBD1; J gene: TRBJ1-1; V gene: TRBV10-1; CDR3 length: 15; CDR3 protein: CASSESRGGRTEAFF; CDR3 DNA: TGCGCCAGCAGTGAGTCCAGGGGGGGTCGCACTGAAGCTTTCTTT
clone size: NA; D gene: NA; J gene: TRBJ1-3; V gene: TRBV20-1; CDR3 length: 14; CDR3 protein: CSASKAGSGNTIYF; CDR3 DNA: TGCAGTGCTAGTAAGGCGGGGTCTGGAAACACCATATATTTT
clone size: once; D gene: TRBD1; J gene: TRBJ1-2; V gene: TRBV19; CDR3 length: 16; CDR3 protein: CASKGTGVGSNYGYTF; CDR3 DNA: TGTGCCAGTAAAGGAACAGGGGTCGGCTCTAACTATGGCTACACCTTC
clone size: NA; D gene: TRBD1; J gene: TRBJ1-1; V gene: TRBV5-1; CDR3 length: 14; CDR3 protein: CASTPQGMNTEAFF; CDR3 DNA: TGCGCCAGCACCCCACAGGGGATGAACACTGAAGCTTTCTTT
clone size: NA; D gene: NA; J gene: TRBJ1-5; V gene: TRBV6-5; CDR3 length: 14; CDR3 protein: CASSLLQGYQPQHF; CDR3 DNA: TGTGCCAGCAGCCTCCTGCAGGGTTACCAGCCCCAGCATTTT
clone size: NA; D gene: NA; J gene: TRBJ1-6; V gene: TRBV2; CDR3 length: 13; CDR3 protein: CASTGTVNSPLHF; CDR3 DNA: TGTGCCAGTACCGGGACGGTGAATTCACCCCTCCACTTT
clone size: NA; D gene: NA; J gene: TRBJ1-6; V gene: TRBV6-1; CDR3 length: 15; CDR3 protein: CASSEVMGTSSPLHF; CDR3 DNA: TGTGCCAGCAGTGAAGTAATGGGAACGAGTTCACCCCTCCACTTT
clone size: NA; D gene: TRBD1; J gene: TRBJ2-7; V gene: TRBV6-5; CDR3 length: 15; CDR3 protein: CASSLHPGTGDEQYF; CDR3 DNA: TGTGCCAGCAGTCTACACCCCGGGACAGGGGACGAGCAGTACTTC
clone size: NA; D gene: NA; J gene: TRBJ2-5; V gene: TRBV7-8; CDR3 length: 15; CDR3 protein: CASSPGDTNQETQYF; CDR3 DNA: TGTGCCAGCAGCCCCGGGGACACAAACCAAGAGACCCAGTACTTC
clone size: NA; D gene: NA; J gene: TRBJ1-1; V gene: TRBV6-6; CDR3 length: 15; CDR3 protein: CASSYSSLRGTEAFF; CDR3 DNA: TGTGCCAGCAGTTACTCGAGTCTAAGGGGAACTGAAGCTTTCTTT
clone size: NA; D gene: TRBD2; J gene: TRBJ2-2; V gene: TRBV30; CDR3 length: 14; CDR3 protein: CAWRGLAGTGELFF; CDR3 DNA: TGTGCCTGGAGGGGACTAGCGGGGACCGGGGAGCTGTTTTTT
clone size: NA; D gene: NA; J gene: TRBJ2-3; V gene: TRBV4-3; CDR3 length: 14; CDR3 protein: CASSLGGGTDTQYF; CDR3 DNA: TGCGCCAGCAGCCTAGGCGGGGGCACAGATACGCAGTATTTT
clone size: NA; D gene: TRBD1; J gene: TRBJ2-1; V gene: TRBV19; CDR3 length: 14; CDR3 protein: CASSYRGFYNEQFF; CDR3 DNA: TGTGCCAGTAGTTACAGGGGGTTTTACAATGAGCAGTTCTTC